This is a list of T cell receptor beta chains from one sample in a study of beta chain features in type 1 diabetes. Generated by immunoSEQ multiplex PCR, the TCRdb table keeps only in-frame clones and is missing some. The table has some 180,000 clones, around an eighth seen once; the top ten hold roughly 0.6%. Source material: central memory CD4+ T cells from blood. These receptors all stem from a woman younger than 35 in good health. Each CDR3 is given with its conserved first and last residue. The D gene is left open where the match is weak. Only some rows state a clone size, as once, few, many or a class for expanded clones.

>TRBJ2-1|TRBV30|few|TRBD2
TGTGCCTGGAGTGTAATCCCAGGTTTTTCCCGGGAGGATCACAATGAGCAGTTCTTC
CAWSVIPGFSREDHNEQFF
>TRBJ2-7|TRBV28|-|TRBD2
TGTGCCAGCAGTTTATCGGCTAGCGGGAGGAGCTACGAGCAGTACTTC
CASSLSASGRSYEQYF
>TRBJ2-7|TRBV5-1|-|TRBD1
TGCGCCAGCAGCTTGGGACAGGGTGGGAGCGAGCAGTACTTC
CASSLGQGGSEQYF
>TRBJ2-3|TRBV5-1|few|TRBD2
TGCGCCAGCAGCTTGGCGGGAGGGATCGGCGATACGCAGTATTTT
CASSLAGGIGDTQYF
>TRBJ2-5|TRBV28|few|-
TGTGCCAGCAGTCCCCCCAGGGACACAGAGACCCAGTACTTC
CASSPPRDTETQYF
>TRBJ2-3|TRBV29-1|few|-
TGCAGCGCTGCAGACGTACGGGGAGTTGGCACAGATACGCAGTATTTT
CSAADVRGVGTDTQYF
>TRBJ2-5|TRBV2|-|TRBD2
TGTGCCAGCACTAGGCGGGAGGGCCTGAATCAAGAGACCCAGTACTTC
CASTRREGLNQETQYF
>TRBJ2-1|TRBV4-3|few|TRBD2
TGCGCCAGCAGCCAAGATGGGAGGGTTTCCAATGAGCAGTTCTTC
CASSQDGRVSNEQFF
>TRBJ1-4|TRBV5-6|-|TRBD1
TGTGCCAGCAGCTTACAGGGGGCTAATGAAAAACTGTTTTTT
CASSLQGANEKLFF
>TRBJ1-2|TRBV11-2|few|-
TGTGCCAGCACATTCCAAAGGGGCCCCTATGGCTACACCTTC
CASTFQRGPYGYTF
>TRBJ2-1|TRBV9|few|TRBD1
TGTGCCAGCAGCCTCACGGGACAGGGGACCGAGCAGTTCTTC
CASSLTGQGTEQFF
>TRBJ1-1|TRBV7-8|-|-
TGTGCCAGCAGCCGAACCCCCCGAGCGTCCAACACTGAAGCTTTCTTT
CASSRTPRASNTEAFF
>TRBJ2-1|TRBV7-9|-|-
TGTGCCAGCAGCTTGCGGGGTTCCCCTAACAATGAGCAGTTCTTC
CASSLRGSPNNEQFF
>TRBJ1-4|TRBV27|-|-
TGTGCCAGCAGGGGAGACAGGATGGAGTCTGAAAAACTGTTTTTT
CASRGDRMESEKLFF
>TRBJ1-5|TRBV6-4|-|-
TGTGCCAGCATAGACAGACCTCATCAGCCCCAGCATTTT
CASIDRPHQPQHF
>TRBJ2-7|TRBV20-1|few|-
TGCAGTGCCTTTTCCCGTCGCGAGCAGTACTTC
CSAFSRREQYF
>TRBJ2-6|TRBV27|-|-
TGTGCCAGCAGTGACAGCTCTGGGGCCAACGTCCTGACTTTC
CASSDSSGANVLTF
>TRBJ1-5|TRBV7-9|few|-
TGTGCCAGCAGCTTGGGAGGGGCTAAGGGCAATCAGCCCCAGCATTTT
CASSLGGAKGNQPQHF
>TRBJ2-3|TRBV6-5|-|TRBD2
TGTGCCAGCAGTTACTCAACTAGCGGGAGCACAGATACGCAGTATTTT
CASSYSTSGSTDTQYF
>TRBJ2-5|TRBV6-1|-|-
TGTGCCAGCAGTGAAGCCGGAGGCAGGGGCCCCCAAGAGACCCAGTACTTC
CASSEAGGRGPQETQYF
>TRBJ1-1|TRBV5-1|-|-
TGCGCCAGCAGCTTGGGGGCGGGGAACACTGAAGCTTTCTTT
CASSLGAGNTEAFF
>TRBJ1-2|TRBV25-1|-|TRBD1
TGTGCCAGCAGCCGGGACAGGGGGCTGGACAACTATGGCTACACCTTC
CASSRDRGLDNYGYTF
>TRBJ1-4|TRBV4-2|-|-
TGTGCCAGCAGCCCCCGGGTGTCCGGCCCAACTAATGAAAAACTGTTTTTT
CASSPRVSGPTNEKLFF
>TRBJ2-7|TRBV7-9|-|TRBD2
TGTGCCAGCACGTCTAGCGGGAGACTCTACGAGCAGTACTTC
CASTSSGRLYEQYF
>TRBJ1-4|TRBV30|-|-
TGTGCCTGTAAACCAGGGGAAGGGATTGAAAAACTGTTTTTT
CACKPGEGIEKLFF
>TRBJ1-3|TRBV28|few|TRBD1
TGTGCCAGCAGCACAGGGGGCGCCTCTGGAAACACCATATATTTT
CASSTGGASGNTIYF
>TRBJ2-3|TRBV29-1|-|-
TGCAGCGTTGAAGCCCCCCGGGGAAGCACAGATACGCAGTATTTT
CSVEAPRGSTDTQYF
>TRBJ1-5|TRBV7-3|few|-
TGTGCCAGCAGCTTCGTCAGGGAGGGTCAGCCCCAGCATTTT
CASSFVREGQPQHF
>TRBJ2-7|TRBV28|-|TRBD1
TGTGCCAGCAGTTCTCCGGGACAGTCCTACGAGCAGTACTTC
CASSSPGQSYEQYF
>TRBJ2-3|TRBV6-6|-|TRBD2
TGTGCCAGCAGTTACCCCCAGCGGGAGGGTCAGACGCAGTATTTT
CASSYPQREGQTQYF
>TRBJ1-4|TRBV19|-|-
TGTGCCAGTAGTATGATGGACACGACTAATGAAAAACTGTTTTTT
CASSMMDTTNEKLFF
>TRBJ1-1|TRBV13|few|TRBD1
TGTGCCACCCATTTTGCGGACAGGGCGAACACTGAAGCTTTCTTT
CATHFADRANTEAFF
>TRBJ1-1|TRBV4-2|-|TRBD1
TGTGCCAGCAGCCACCTCTTGACGGGACAGGGTGAAGCTTTCTTT
CASSHLLTGQGEAFF
>TRBJ2-4|TRBV28|few|TRBD1
TGTGCCAGCAGCAGGGGGCTAGCCAAAAACATTCAGTACTTC
CASSRGLAKNIQYF
>TRBJ2-2|TRBV14|-|TRBD2
TGTGCCAGCAGCCAAGTGGGGACTAGCGGTTACACCGGGGAGCTGTTTTTT
CASSQVGTSGYTGELFF
>TRBJ2-7|TRBV7-9|few|-
TGTGCCAGCAGCTCCGACGGAGCCTTCTACGAGCAGTACTTC
CASSSDGAFYEQYF
>TRBJ2-1|TRBV5-4|-|-
TGTGCCAGCAGCCAGAAGACTAGTGGGCGCAATGAGCAGTTCTTC
CASSQKTSGRNEQFF
>TRBJ1-2|TRBV4-3|few|-
TGCGCCAGCAGCCAAGAGTGGGGGCGCTATGGCTACACCTTC
CASSQEWGRYGYTF
>TRBJ2-1|TRBV25-1|few|TRBD1
TGTGCCAGCAGCCACAGGGGACCCATCAATGAGCAGTTCTTC
CASSHRGPINEQFF
>TRBJ2-2|TRBV28|many|TRBD2
TGTGCCAGCACCCAGCGGGAGGGGAACACCGGGGAGCTGTTTTTT
CASTQREGNTGELFF
>TRBJ1-1|TRBV29-1|few|TRBD1
TGCAGCCTCCGGGACAGTTTTAACACTGAAGCTTTCTTT
CSLRDSFNTEAFF
>TRBJ2-2|TRBV5-1|-|-
TGCGCCAGTGAACCGTTCAGGGGATCCGGGGAGCTGTTTTTT
CASEPFRGSGELFF
>TRBJ2-1|TRBV5-1|few|-
TGCGCCAGCAGCTTGCCTAGCAACTACAATGAGCAGTTCTTC
CASSLPSNYNEQFF
>TRBJ2-1|TRBV4-3|-|TRBD2
TGCGCCAGCAGCCTGGTAGCGGGGGGCTCCTACAATGAGCAGTTCTTC
CASSLVAGGSYNEQFF
>TRBJ2-7|TRBV7-9|few|-
TGTGCCAGCAGCCCTGTTGTGGTCGGCGAGCAGTACTTC
CASSPVVVGEQYF
>TRBJ1-5|TRBV28|-|-
TGTGCCAGCAGTTCGGGGTCCGAAGGAGATCAGCCCCAGCATTTT
CASSSGSEGDQPQHF
>TRBJ2-7|TRBV9|many|TRBD1
TGTGCCAGCAGCAAAGGACAGGGCTACGAGCAGTACTTC
CASSKGQGYEQYF
>TRBJ2-7|TRBV27|-|TRBD1
TGTGCCAGCAGTCCCCAGGACAGGGGTCAGCAGTACTTC
CASSPQDRGQQYF
>TRBJ1-1|TRBV4-1|few|-
TGCGCCAGCAGCCCATCCGGAGGAGGGTGGGAAGTTAAAGGGAACACTGAAGCTTTCTTT
CASSPSGGGWEVKGNTEAFF
>TRBJ2-7|TRBV7-9|few|TRBD2
TGTGCCAGCAGCCATACTAGCGGCCCCTACGAGCAGTACTTC
CASSHTSGPYEQYF
>TRBJ2-5|TRBV28|few|TRBD1
TGTGCCAGCAGTCCAGGGACAGGGTTTTGGGAGACCCAGTACTTC
CASSPGTGFWETQYF
>TRBJ2-7|TRBV6-5|-|TRBD1
TGTGCCAGCAGTTATCGGGCAGGGGGATCGTACGAGCAGTACTTC
CASSYRAGGSYEQYF
>TRBJ2-3|TRBV4-2|few|-
TGTGCCAGCAGCCACGCTACGGTGATCACGCAGTATTTT
CASSHATVITQYF
>TRBJ2-7|TRBV10-3|-|-
TGTGCCATCAGTGAAGGGGGACCGAGGGAGCAGTACTTC
CAISEGGPREQYF
>TRBJ1-4|TRBV6-1|few|-
TGTGCCAGCAGTGAAGCCTACAGAGCAACTAATGAAAAACTGTTTTTT
CASSEAYRATNEKLFF
>TRBJ2-3|TRBV7-9|-|-
TGTGCCAGCAGCCTAAATAGCGTTTCCACAGATACGCAGTATTTT
CASSLNSVSTDTQYF
>TRBJ2-1|TRBV2|few|TRBD2
TGTGCCAAGGCGGGACTAGGGAATGAGCAGTTCTTC
CAKAGLGNEQFF
>TRBJ2-5|TRBV18|few|-
TGTGCCAGCTCCCTATTACAGGGTGAGGAGACCCAGTACTTC
CASSLLQGEETQYF